The next 7 T cell receptor beta chains were all read from a single sample in a study of monozygotic twins with inflammatory bowel disease. TCRdb re-called the 5' RACE reads; one entry per CDR3 protein, DNA not given. Reported are approximately 390,000 distinct CDR3 sequences; the ten largest clones contain under 3%. The source material was blood. Receptors were obtained from a human donor with ulcerative colitis or Crohn's disease, or a healthy co-twin of an affected twin (not recorded which).

This sequence joins TRBV7-9 and TRBJ1-3; there is no DNA to check the TCRdb D call of TRBD1. This CDR3 is 14 amino acids long. The germline gives CDR1 SEHNR, CDR2 FQNEAQ (reference sequence). CDR3 protein: CASSGQGKGNTIYF.

The chain uses TRBV15 and TRBJ1-2. This CDR3 is 11 amino acids long. Germline CDR1 LNHNV, CDR2 YYDKDF (reference sequence). The CDR3 is CATSRDGKAVF.

V usage is TRBV27 and J usage is TRBJ2-3; there is no DNA to check the TCRdb D call of TRBD2. Germline loops: CDR1 MNHEY, CDR2 SMNVEV (reference sequence). This CDR3 is 16 amino acids long. CDR3 loop: CASRAGLAGGRDTQYF.

This chain uses TRBV6-1 with TRBJ2-3; checking the TCRdb D call of TRBD1 is not possible without DNA. The germline V gene encodes CDR1 MNHNS and CDR2 SASEGT. The CDR3 is 14 amino acids. The chain's CDR3 is CASSEFRGTDTQYF.

The rearrangement uses TRBV9 and TRBJ2-5; TCRdb picks TRBD1, but there is no DNA to check that call. The CDR3 totals 15 residues. Germline assignment: CDR1 SGDLS and CDR2 YYNGEE. CDR3 loop: CASSVAAGELETQYF.

This sequence joins TRBV7-9 and TRBJ2-6. Germline V CDR1 and CDR2: SEHNR, FQNEAQ (reference sequence). The CDR3 has 15 amino acids. The CDR3 is CASSLRASGANVLTF.

The chain joins TRBV3-1 to TRBJ2-7; TCRdb gives TRBD2 as the D gene, but with no DNA this cannot be confirmed. This CDR3 spans 16 amino acids. Germline assignment: CDR1 LGHDT and CDR2 YNNKEL (reference sequence). CDR3 protein: CASSQDPPSGPHEQYF.